Below, 5 T cell receptor beta chains from the same sample are listed, as sequenced in a study of cytomegalovirus exposure and HLA in healthy donors. Use of 60 Vbeta and 13 Jbeta primers characterized the PCR. TCRdb's table, derived via immunoSEQ multiplex PCR, lists solely in-frame clones and lacks some. The sample lists some 190,000 clones, around 81% occurring once. Material for sequencing was PBMCs. Receptors were obtained from a man aged 18 to 29 in good health and CMV-seronegative.

V usage is TRBV2 and J usage is TRBJ2-7; 12 bases match TRBD2. V shed 4 bases and J 0 bases; nucleotides not matched to a gene: 10. Germline V gene lookup returns CDR1 SNHLY and CDR2 FYNNEI. The CDR3 consists of 18 residues. CDR3 bases: TGTGCCAGCAGTGCCCTACCCACTAGCGGGAGGAGCTCCTACGAGCAGTACTTC. Residues: CASSALPTSGRSSYEQYF. The full variable domain, in which reference TRBV2 and TRBJ2-7 provide the parts outside the CDR3, is EPEVTQTPSHQVTQMGQEVILRCVPISNHLYFYWYRQILGQKVEFLVSFYNNEISEKSEIFDDQFSVERPDGSNFTLKIRSTKLEDSAMYFCASSALPTSGRSSYEQYFGPGTRLTVT.

V is TRBV19 and J is TRBJ2-1; D remains ambiguous. Per germline, CDR1 LNHDA and CDR2 SQIVND (reference sequence). Trimming removed 5 bases at V and 0 bases at J, with 11 bases between. This CDR3 is 15 amino acids long. DNA of the CDR3: TGTGCCAGTAGTCGCCGCCACGGCTCCTACAATGAGCAGTTCTTC. It specifies CASSRRHGSYNEQFF.

This chain uses TRBV11-2 with TRBJ1-1; 7 bases agree with TRBD1. Germline assignment: CDR1 SGHAT and CDR2 FQNNGV. There are 15 residues in the CDR3. Trimming took 0 bases from V and 2 from J; bases not matched to a gene: 3. CDR3 in amino acids: CASSLESGGNTEAFF. The CDR3 nucleotides are TGTGCCAGCAGCTTAGAGTCAGGGGGAAACACTGAAGCTTTCTTT.

This sequence joins TRBV27 and TRBJ2-7; TRBD1 might be the D (5 bases). The length of the CDR3 is 13 residues. Per the germline V gene, CDR1 is MNHEY and CDR2 is SMNVEV (reference sequence). Trimming pared 5 bases from V and 4 bases from J, leaving 12 bases between. CDR3: CASSQGSNYEQYF. In DNA, the CDR3 is TGTGCCAGCAGTCAGGGAAGTAATTACGAGCAGTACTTC.

The chain uses TRBV5-8 and TRBJ1-5; 7 bases line up with TRBD1. The CDR3 spans 15 residues. V shed 2 bases, J shed 3 bases, and the junction held 5 bases outside the gene matches. Germline CDR1 SGHTS, CDR2 YDEGEE. The CDR3 sequence: CASSFIGTANQPQHF. In DNA form, the CDR3 reads TGTGCCAGCAGCTTTATCGGGACAGCCAATCAGCCCCAGCATTTT. Looking up the rest from reference TRBV5-8 and TRBJ1-5 gives the full variable domain: EAGVTQSPTHLIKTRGQQATLRCSPISGHTSVYWYQQALGLGLQFLLWYDEGEERNRGNFPPRFSGRQFPNYSSELNVNALELEDSALYLCASSFIGTANQPQHFGDGTRLSIL.